This T cell receptor (beta chain) was sequenced during a study of cytomegalovirus exposure and HLA in healthy donors. Study as a whole: Within the Caucasian-associated ancestry cluster were under 85% of the roughly 400 genotyped donors.

Study results and caveats: TCR beta V segments were, for the most part, productive about 87% or about 30% of the time in an earlier analysis.

V gave up 5 bases and J gave up 4 bases; unmatched junction bases: 9. Germline V gene data show CDR1 as SGHVS and CDR2 as FNYEAQ. The CDR3 totals 15 residues. Comment on this clone: Its cognate antigen is unknown.

PCR primers comprised 60 Vbeta and 13 Jbeta primers. TCRdb's table, derived via immunoSEQ multiplex PCR, lists solely in-frame clones and lacks some. Here the sample spans roughly 180,000 clones, roughly a tenth being singletons. The source is a woman aged 25 to 39 in good health and CMV-seropositive. The chain recombines TRBV7-6 with TRBJ2-3; 7 bases agree with TRBD2. Input material: PBMCs. For the CDR3, the DNA is TGTGCCAGCAGCCCACGAGCCGCGGGAGCAGATACGCAGTATTTT. It encodes CASSPRAAGADTQYF.